This T cell receptor (beta chain) was captured by sequencing in a study of shared clonotypes between healthy human individuals. Study findings and constraints: What limited the represented genetic and exposure-history diversity was the small number of donors.

The V gene lost 10 bases and the J gene lost 2 bases, with 13 bases spanning the gap. From germline, CDR1 is MDHEN and CDR2 SYDVKM. The CDR3 sequence is 13 residues long. The donors were adults (healthy and HIV-negative) with no recent acute infections or vaccinations. Negatively enriched CD4+ T cells were divided by CD45RA into naive and memory. The data were produced by immunoSEQ multiplex PCR, yet TCRdb's version contains in-frame clones alone and is incomplete. The data hold millions of clones, with 93% observed a single time. For this clone: Its antigen is undetermined.

Sequenced material: naive CD4+ T cells from PBMCs. Subset noted: CD45RA+ positively selected. The V gene is TRBV28, the J gene TRBJ2-3; D assignment may be TRBD1 or TRBD2 (5 bases each). This sequence originates from a man younger than 30 in good health. Some clones in this sample may be carry-over from other donors' samples. The CDR3 nucleotides read TGTGCCACCGGGACCCCTATCACAGATACGCAGTATTTT. It is translated as CATGTPITDTQYF. Full variable domain (missing parts from reference TRBV28 and TRBJ2-3): DVKVTQSSRYLVKRTGEKVFLECVQDMDHENMFWYRQDPGLGLRLIYFSYDVKMKEKGDIPEGYSVSREKKERFSLILESASTNQTSMYLCATGTPITDTQYFGPGTRLTVL.